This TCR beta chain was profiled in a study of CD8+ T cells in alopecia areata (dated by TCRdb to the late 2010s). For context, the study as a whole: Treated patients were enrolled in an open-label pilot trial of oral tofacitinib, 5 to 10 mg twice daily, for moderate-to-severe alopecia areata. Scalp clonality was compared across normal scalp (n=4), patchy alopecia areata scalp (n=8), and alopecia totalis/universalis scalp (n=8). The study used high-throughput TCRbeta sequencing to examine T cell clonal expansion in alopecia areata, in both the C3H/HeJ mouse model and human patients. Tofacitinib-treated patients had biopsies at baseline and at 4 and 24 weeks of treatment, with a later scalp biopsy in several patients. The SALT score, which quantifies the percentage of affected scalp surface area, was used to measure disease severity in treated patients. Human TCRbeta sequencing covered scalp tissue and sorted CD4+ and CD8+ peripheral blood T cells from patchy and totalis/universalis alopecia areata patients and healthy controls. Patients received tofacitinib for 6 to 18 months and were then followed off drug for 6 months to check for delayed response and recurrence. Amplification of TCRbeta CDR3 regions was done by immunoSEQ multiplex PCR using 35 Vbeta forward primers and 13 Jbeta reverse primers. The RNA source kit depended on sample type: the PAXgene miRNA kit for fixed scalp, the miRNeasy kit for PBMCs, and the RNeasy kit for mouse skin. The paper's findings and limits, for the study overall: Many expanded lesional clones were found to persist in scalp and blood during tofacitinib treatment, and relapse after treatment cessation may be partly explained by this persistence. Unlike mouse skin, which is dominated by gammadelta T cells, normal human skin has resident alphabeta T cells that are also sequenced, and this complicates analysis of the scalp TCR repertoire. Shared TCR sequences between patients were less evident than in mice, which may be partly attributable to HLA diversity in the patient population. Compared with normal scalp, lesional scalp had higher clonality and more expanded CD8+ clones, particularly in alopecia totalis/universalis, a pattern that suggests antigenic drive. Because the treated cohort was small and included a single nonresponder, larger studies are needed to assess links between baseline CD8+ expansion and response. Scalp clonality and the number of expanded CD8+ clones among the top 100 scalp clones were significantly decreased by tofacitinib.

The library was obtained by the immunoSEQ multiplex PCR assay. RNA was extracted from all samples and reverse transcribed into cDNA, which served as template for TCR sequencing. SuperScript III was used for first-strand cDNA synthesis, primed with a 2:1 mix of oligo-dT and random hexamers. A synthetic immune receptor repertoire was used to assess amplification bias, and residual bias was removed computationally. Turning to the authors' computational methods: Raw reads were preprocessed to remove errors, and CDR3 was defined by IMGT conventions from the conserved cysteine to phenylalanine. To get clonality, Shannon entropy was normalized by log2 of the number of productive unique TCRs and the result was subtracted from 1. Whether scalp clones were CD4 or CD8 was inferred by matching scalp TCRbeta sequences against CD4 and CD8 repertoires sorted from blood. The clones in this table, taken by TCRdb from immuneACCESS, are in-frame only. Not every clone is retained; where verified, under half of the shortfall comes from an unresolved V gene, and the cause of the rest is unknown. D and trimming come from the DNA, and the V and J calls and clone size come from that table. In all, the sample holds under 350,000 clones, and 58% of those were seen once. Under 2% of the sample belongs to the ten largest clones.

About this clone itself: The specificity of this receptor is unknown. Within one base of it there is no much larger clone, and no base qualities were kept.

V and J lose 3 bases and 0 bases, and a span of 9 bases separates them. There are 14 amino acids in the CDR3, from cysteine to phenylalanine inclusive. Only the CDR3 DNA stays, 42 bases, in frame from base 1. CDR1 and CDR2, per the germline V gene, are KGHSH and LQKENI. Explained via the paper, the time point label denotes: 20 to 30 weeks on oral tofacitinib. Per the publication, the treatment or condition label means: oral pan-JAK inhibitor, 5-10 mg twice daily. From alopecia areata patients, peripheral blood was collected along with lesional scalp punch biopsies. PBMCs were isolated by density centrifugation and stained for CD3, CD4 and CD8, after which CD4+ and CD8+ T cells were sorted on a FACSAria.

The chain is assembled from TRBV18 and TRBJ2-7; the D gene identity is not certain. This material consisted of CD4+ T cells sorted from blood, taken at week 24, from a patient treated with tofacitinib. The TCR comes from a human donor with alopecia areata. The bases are TGTGCCAGCTCACCGACCCCTAGCTCCTACGAGCAGTACTTC. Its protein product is CASSPTPSSYEQYF.